This T cell receptor (beta chain) appears in the sequencing data of a study of shared clonotypes between healthy human individuals. Sequencing used immunoSEQ multiplex PCR; TCRdb keeps in-frame clones, though not all of them. The sample carries more than 400,000 clones, 81% recorded once. Sequencing used PBMCs. This clonotype originated in a woman aged 40 to 49 in good health. Some clones in this sample may be carry-over from other donors' samples.

The CDR3 sequence: CASSGGSEYNEQFF. CDR3 DNA sequence: TGTGCCAGCAGTGGAGGTAGCGAGTACAATGAGCAGTTCTTC. The gene calls are TRBV6-4 and TRBJ2-1, with D maybe TRBD2 (5 bases). The CDR3 extends over 14 amino acids. V lost 4 bases to trimming and J lost 4 bases, with 11 bases between them. CDR1 is MRHNA and CDR2 is SNTAGT in the germline V gene.